A single sample gave rise to the 2 T cell receptor beta chains below, sequenced in a study of T cell responses to AZD1222 COVID-19 vaccine. Data came from immunoSEQ multiplex PCR; TCRdb stores just in-frame clones and leaves some out. The data hold around 120,000 clones, with about 90% observed a single time. Sample: peripheral blood, taken on day 0 of AZD1222 vaccination. Receptors originate from an adult in good health.

The chain links TRBV7-9 to TRBJ2-1; D gene unclear. The CDR3 length is 16 residues. V was cut by 10 bases and J by 1 base, with 20 bases left in between. Germline V gene data show CDR1 as SEHNR and CDR2 as FQNEAQ (reference sequence). The CDR3 DNA reads TGTGCCACCTTCCACCCCGGCGAAGGGTCCTACAATGAGCAGTTCTTC. It yields the protein CATFHPGEGSYNEQFF.

The table lists this clone with a count of one. The rearrangement links TRBV7-9 to TRBJ2-7; possibly TRBD2 for D (6 bases). Germline V CDR1 and CDR2: SEHNR, FQNEAQ (reference sequence). Trimming removed 5 bases at V and 9 bases at J, with 11 bases between. CDR3 length: 11 amino acids. CDR3 amino acids: CASSLLGGQYF. Here the CDR3 DNA reads TGTGCCAGCAGCCTCCTGGGGGGGCAGTACTTC.